Each of the 18 T cell receptor beta chains below was sequenced from the same sample in a study of T cell clonality in common variable immunodeficiency. Sequenced by immunoSEQ multiplex PCR; TCRdb stores in-frame clones only, minus some. Recorded here are 50,000 to 70,000 clones, none singletons. The sample was peripheral blood mononuclear cells. Receptors originate from a person aged 18 to 75 in good health.

This clone was recorded many times. The read ends 3 residues before the CDR3 terminus; that terminus is restored from the germline J gene. V usage is TRBV20-1 and J usage is TRBJ2-2; D is ambiguous. CDR3 length equals 12 residues. Germline lookup yields CDR1 DFQATT and CDR2 SNEGSKA (reference sequence). Trimming pared 6 bases from V and 1 base from J, leaving 6 bases between. The DNA read from the CDR3 is TGCAGTGCGAAGCGGAACACCGGGGAG. Amino acid sequence: CSAKRNTGE. The whole CDR3 sequence is CSAKRNTGELFF.

This clone was seen at least ten times. The read terminates 3 residues before the CDR3 end, so the remaining end is supplied by the germline J gene. The chain combines TRBV19 with TRBJ2-5; TRBD1 is a possible D gene (6 bases). Germline V CDR1 and CDR2: LNHDA, SQIVND (reference sequence). CDR3 length: 12 amino acids. V dropped 6 bases and J dropped 4 bases, with 9 bases sitting between them. The DNA read from the CDR3 is TGTGCCAGTAGACAGGGAGTAGAGACC. Translation: CASRQGVET. The whole CDR3 is CASRQGVETQYF.

This clone has a count of ten or more. The sequenced fragment ends 3 residues before the CDR3 boundary, so the rest is inferred from the germline J gene. The chain uses TRBV5-1 and TRBJ2-2, with 11 bases matching TRBD2. Germline trimming cut 4 bases from V and 0 bases from J; bases unmatched to any gene: 2. Germline CDR1 reads SGHRS; CDR2 reads YFSETQ. The CDR3 has 16 amino acids. The CDR3 sequence: CASSMTSGANTGELFF. The sequenced CDR3 bases are TGCGCCAGCAGCATGACTAGCGGGGCGAACACCGGGGAG. Filled out from reference TRBV5-1 and TRBJ2-2, the complete variable domain reads KAGVTQTPRYLIKTRGQQVTLSCSPISGHRSVSWYQQTPGQGLQFLFEYFSETQRNKGNFPGRFSGRQFSNSRSEMNVSTLELGDSALYLCASSMTSGANTGELFFGEGSRLTVL.

This clone was seen repeatedly, ten times or more. The CDR3 extends 3 residues past the end of the read, so its final part is completed from the germline J gene. The chain employs TRBV19 and TRBJ2-1; D is unclear. V lost 2 bases and J 7 bases, leaving 9 bases between the germline ends. The germline gives CDR1 LNHDA, CDR2 SQIVND (reference sequence). The CDR3 has 13 residues. The sequenced part of the CDR3 DNA is TGTGCCAGTAGTATAAGGGTGTGGAATGAG. Its protein is CASSIRVWNE. The CDR3 in its entirety is CASSIRVWNEQFF.

This clone was seen many times. The read falls 3 residues short of the CDR3 end, and the missing part is taken from the germline J gene. The chain employs TRBV7-7 and TRBJ2-3; 9 bases line up with TRBD2. From germline, CDR1 is SSHAT and CDR2 FNYEAQ (reference sequence). CDR3 size: 14 residues. V lost 2 bases, J lost 7 bases, and 4 bases stayed unmatched. The sequenced part of the CDR3 DNA is TGTGCCAGCAGCTTATCTAGCGGGGCGAATACG. Translated: CASSLSSGANT. The entire CDR3 sequence reads CASSLSSGANTQYF.

This clone was seen repeatedly, ten times or more. The CDR3 end falls 3 residues outside the read, so it is completed with the germline J gene. The chain joins TRBV11-2 to TRBJ1-1, with D perhaps TRBD1 (5 bases). The germline V gene has CDR1 SGHAT and CDR2 FQNNGV. This CDR3 comprises 14 residues. V gave up 1 base and J gave up 2 bases, with 8 bases separating them. CDR3 in amino acids: CASSLGGANTEAFF. CDR3 bases read: TGTGCCAGCAGCTTAGGGGGCGCTAACACTGAA.

This clone has a handful of counts. Read sequence stops 3 residues before the CDR3 end, and the germline J gene provides the missing end. The J gene is TRBJ2-4, the V gene TRBV30, with 7 bases matching TRBD2. The germline gives CDR1 GTSNPN, CDR2 SVGIG (reference sequence). This CDR3 region has 15 residues. CDR3 in amino acids: CAWSAGSGDIYGQYF. The covered CDR3 bases are TGTGCCTGGAGTGCCGGGAGCGGGGATATCTATGGT.

This clone was detected ten times or more. The read terminates 3 residues ahead of where the CDR3 ends, so the germline J gene completes it. This CDR3 is also generated by other DNA sequences in the sample. The chain is built from TRBV18 and TRBJ1-3; 8 positions agree with TRBD1. Per germline, CDR1 KGHSH and CDR2 LQKENI. This CDR3 is 16 amino acids long. V was clipped by 3 bases and J by 0 bases; unmatched bases: 4. The CDR3 reads CASSPRQGHSGNTIYF. The sequenced CDR3 bases are TGTGCCAGCTCACCCAGACAGGGGCACTCTGGAAACACC.

This clone has ten or more counts. The sequence runs out 3 residues before the end of the CDR3; the remainder is reconstructed from the germline J gene. The genes are TRBV20-1 and TRBJ1-5; D not resolved. With 5 bases removed from V and 1 base from J, the gap between germline ends came to 9 bases. The CDR3 is 13 amino acids. Germline CDR1 reads DFQATT; CDR2 reads SNEGSKA (reference sequence). This CDR3 reads CSAEAGSNQPQHF. CDR3 bases read: TGCAGTGCTGAAGCGGGGAGCAATCAGCCC.

The covered CDR3 bases are TGTGCCAGCAGTACTAGCTACAATGAC. Translated, it gives CASSTSYND. The whole CDR3 is CASSTSYNDYTF. The gene calls are TRBV6-2 or TRBV6-3 and TRBJ1-2, with D unclear. The read ends 3 residues shy of where the CDR3 ends; the end is completed using the germline J gene. Looked up from germline, CDR1 is MNHEY and CDR2 is SVGEGT. The CDR3 consists of 12 residues.

This clone was counted only a few times. With the read ending 3 residues before the CDR3 end, the germline J gene is used to fill in that end. The rearrangement uses TRBV18 and TRBJ2-4; D not resolved. This CDR3 is built from 13 residues. Per germline, CDR1 KGHSH and CDR2 LQKENI. CDR3 bases read: TGTGCCAGCTCACTTCAGGAGTCCTATGGT. Its translation is CASSLQESYG. The entire CDR3 protein reads CASSLQESYGQYF. Supplemented by reference TRBV18 and TRBJ2-4, the full variable domain reads NAGVMQNPRHLVRRRGQEARLRCSPMKGHSHVYWYRQLPEEGLKFMVYLQKENIIDESGMPKERFSAEFPKEGPSILRIQQVVRGDSAAYFCASSLQESYGQYFGAGTRLSVL.

Ten or more counts support this clone. The CDR3 end falls 3 residues outside the read, so it is completed with the germline J gene. The J gene is TRBJ1-1, the V gene TRBV13, with D possibly being TRBD1 (6 bases). This CDR3 has 13 amino acids. The germline gives CDR1 PRHDT, CDR2 FYEKMQ (reference sequence). The germline V and J ends were trimmed by 7 bases and 1 base, with 10 bases remaining between them. CDR3 amino acids: CASTQGKNTEAFF. CDR3 bases read: TGTGCCAGCACCCAGGGGAAGAACACTGAA.

This clone has a count of ten or more. The read falls 3 residues short of the CDR3 end, and the missing part is taken from the germline J gene. The chain couples TRBV11-2 to TRBJ1-5; 9 bases map to TRBD1. J lost 2 bases, V lost 4 bases, and 3 bases had no gene match. Germline V gene sequence: CDR1 SGHAT, CDR2 FQNNGV. The length of the CDR3 is 15 residues. CDR3 DNA, as far as it was read: TGTGCCAGCAGCTGGGACAGGGCTGGCAATCAGCCC. Translated: CASSWDRAGNQP. The whole CDR3 protein reads CASSWDRAGNQPQHF.

About this clone itself: The read halts 3 residues ahead of the CDR3 end, with the missing end drawn from the germline J gene. The chain combines TRBV20-1 with TRBJ2-1; D remains ambiguous. V was clipped by 3 bases and J by 6 bases, with 21 bases between them. This CDR3 comprises 16 residues. Germline CDR1 and CDR2: DFQATT and SNEGSKA (reference sequence). The CDR3 spells CSARNPGASSPNEQFF. Incomplete CDR3 DNA: TGCAGTGCTAGGAACCCAGGCGCTTCCTCCCCCAATGAG.

This clone was seen ten or more times. The CDR3 extends 3 residues past the end of the read, so its final part is completed from the germline J gene. J is TRBJ1-1 and V is TRBV12-3 or TRBV12-4, with D maybe TRBD1 (6 bases). This CDR3 is built from 13 residues. CDR3 bases read: TGTGCCAGCAGTCCGTCGGGGGGCGGGAAG. It is translated as CASSPSGGGK. The whole CDR3 sequence reads CASSPSGGGKAFF.

This clone was observed many times. The CDR3 end is not reached by the read, which stops 3 residues before it; the germline J gene fills it in. The chain carries TRBV5-5 and TRBJ1-2; D not resolved. This CDR3 has 11 residues. Germline lookup yields CDR1 SGHKS and CDR2 YYEKEE (reference sequence). V was clipped by 1 base and J by 7 bases, with 5 bases between them. Partial CDR3 DNA: TGTGCCAGCAGCTTGCCCGGTGGC. Protein sequence: CASSLPGG. The CDR3 as a whole reads CASSLPGGYTF.

This clone was recorded at least ten times. With the read ending 3 residues before the CDR3 end, the germline J gene is used to fill in that end. The chain is built from TRBV20-1 and TRBJ1-5; D may be TRBD1 (6 bases). Germline V CDR1 and CDR2: DFQATT, SNEGSKA (reference sequence). The CDR3 totals 16 residues. V lost 1 base and J lost 5, with 18 bases in between. The part of the CDR3 DNA that was read is TGCAGTGCTAGAGCACAGGGTGATCAGTTCTATCAGCCC. Translated, it gives CSARAQGDQFYQP. The CDR3 in full is CSARAQGDQFYQPQHF.

This clone was observed many times. The sequenced fragment ends 3 residues before the CDR3 boundary, so the rest is inferred from the germline J gene. The chain joins TRBV5-6 to TRBJ1-2; D gene ambiguous. The CDR3 loop spans 14 amino acids. CDR1 SGHDT and CDR2 YYEEEE come from the germline V gene. Trimming left V 4 bases short and J 5 bases short, with 15 bases between. The CDR3 bases that were read are TGTGCCAGCAGCCTCGGTAGTTTCGGGTATGGC. This translates into CASSLGSFGYG. The CDR3, in full, reads CASSLGSFGYGYTF.